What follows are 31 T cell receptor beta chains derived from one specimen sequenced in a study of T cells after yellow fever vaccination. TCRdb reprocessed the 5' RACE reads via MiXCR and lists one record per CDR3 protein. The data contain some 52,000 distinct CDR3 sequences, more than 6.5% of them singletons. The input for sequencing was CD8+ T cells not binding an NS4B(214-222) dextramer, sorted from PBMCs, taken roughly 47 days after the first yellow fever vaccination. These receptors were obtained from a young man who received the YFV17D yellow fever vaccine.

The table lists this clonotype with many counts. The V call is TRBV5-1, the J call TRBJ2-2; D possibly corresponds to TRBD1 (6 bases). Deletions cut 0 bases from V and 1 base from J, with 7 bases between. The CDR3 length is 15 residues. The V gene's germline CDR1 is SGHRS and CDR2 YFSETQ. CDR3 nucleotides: TGCGCCAGCAGCTTGGCGGACAGGAACACCGGGGAGCTGTTTTTT. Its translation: CASSLADRNTGELFF.

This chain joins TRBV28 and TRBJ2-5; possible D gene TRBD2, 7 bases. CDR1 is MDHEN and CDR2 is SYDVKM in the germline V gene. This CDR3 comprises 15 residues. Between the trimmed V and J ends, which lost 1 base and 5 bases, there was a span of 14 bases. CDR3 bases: TGTGCCAGCAGTTTATCGGGGGGCGATTGGGAGACCCAGTACTTC. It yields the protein CASSLSGGDWETQYF.

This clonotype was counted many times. This chain's CDR3 is CASSEKGGGGELFF. The CDR3 DNA sequence: TGTGCCAGCAGTGAGAAGGGAGGTGGCGGGGAGCTGTTTTTT. The gene calls are TRBV6-4 and TRBJ2-2, with D perhaps TRBD2 (6 bases). The CDR3 contains 14 residues. Trimming took off 3 bases at V and 7 bases at J, with 12 bases between the two ends. CDR1 MRHNA and CDR2 SNTAGT come from the germline V gene.

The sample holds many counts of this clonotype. The CDR3, as DNA: TGTGCCAGCAGCCAAGGCCTGGTGGGTACACCCCTCCACTTT. It translates to CASSQGLVGTPLHF. The chain carries TRBV3-1 and TRBJ1-6, with D hard to call. Germline V lookup: CDR1 LGHDT, CDR2 YNNKEL (reference sequence). Trimming stripped 1 base from V and 11 bases from J, with 12 bases between. This CDR3 comprises 14 residues.

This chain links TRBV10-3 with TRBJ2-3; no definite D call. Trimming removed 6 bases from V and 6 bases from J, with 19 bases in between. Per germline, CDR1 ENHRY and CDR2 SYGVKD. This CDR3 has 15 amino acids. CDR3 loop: CAIRMDGDFSDTQYF. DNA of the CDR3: TGTGCCATCAGAATGGACGGTGATTTTTCGGATACGCAGTATTTT.

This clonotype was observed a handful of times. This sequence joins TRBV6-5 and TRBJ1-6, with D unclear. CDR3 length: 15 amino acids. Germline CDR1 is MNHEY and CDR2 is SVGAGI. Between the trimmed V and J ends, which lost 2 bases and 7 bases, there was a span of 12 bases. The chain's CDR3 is CASSYDNSNNSPLHF. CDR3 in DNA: TGTGCCAGCAGTTACGACAATTCGAACAATTCACCCCTCCACTTT.

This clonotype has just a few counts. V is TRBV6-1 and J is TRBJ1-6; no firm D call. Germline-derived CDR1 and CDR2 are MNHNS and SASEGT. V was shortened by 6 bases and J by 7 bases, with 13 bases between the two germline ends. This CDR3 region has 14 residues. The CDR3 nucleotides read TGTGCCAGCAGGTGGGGAACTGCGAATTCACCCCTCCACTTT. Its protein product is CASRWGTANSPLHF.

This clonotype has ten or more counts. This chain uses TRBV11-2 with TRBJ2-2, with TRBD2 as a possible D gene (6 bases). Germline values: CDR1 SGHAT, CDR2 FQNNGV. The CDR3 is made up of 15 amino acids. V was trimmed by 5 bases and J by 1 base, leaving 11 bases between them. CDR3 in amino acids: CASSAGLQNTGELFF. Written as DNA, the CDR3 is TGTGCCAGCAGCGCGGGACTCCAGAACACCGGGGAGCTGTTTTTT.

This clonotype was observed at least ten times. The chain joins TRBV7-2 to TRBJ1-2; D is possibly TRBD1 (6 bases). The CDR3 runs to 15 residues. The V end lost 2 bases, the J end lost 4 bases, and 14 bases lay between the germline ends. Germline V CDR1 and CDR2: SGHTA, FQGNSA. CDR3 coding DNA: TGTGCCAGCAGCTTACTCTCGGGGGGCCTCTATGGCTACACCTTC. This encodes CASSLLSGGLYGYTF.

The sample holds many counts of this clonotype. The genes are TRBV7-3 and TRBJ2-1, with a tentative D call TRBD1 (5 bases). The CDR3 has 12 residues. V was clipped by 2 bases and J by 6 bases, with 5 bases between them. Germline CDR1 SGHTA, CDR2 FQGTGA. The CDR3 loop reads CASSLGANEQFF. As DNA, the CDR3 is TGTGCCAGCAGCTTAGGGGCCAATGAGCAGTTCTTC.

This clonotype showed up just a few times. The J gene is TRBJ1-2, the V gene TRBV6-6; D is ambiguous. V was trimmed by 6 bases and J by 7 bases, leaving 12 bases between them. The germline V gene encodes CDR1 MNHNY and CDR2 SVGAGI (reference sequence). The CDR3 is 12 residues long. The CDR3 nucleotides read TGTGCCAGCAGCTCAAACCCCCCTGGCTACACCTTC. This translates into CASSSNPPGYTF.

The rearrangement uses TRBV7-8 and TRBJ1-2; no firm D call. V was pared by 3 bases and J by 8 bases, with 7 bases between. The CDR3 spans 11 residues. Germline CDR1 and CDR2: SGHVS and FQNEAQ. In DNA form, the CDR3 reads TGTGCCAGCAGCTTTGGGTCAGGCTACACCTTC. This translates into CASSFGSGYTF.

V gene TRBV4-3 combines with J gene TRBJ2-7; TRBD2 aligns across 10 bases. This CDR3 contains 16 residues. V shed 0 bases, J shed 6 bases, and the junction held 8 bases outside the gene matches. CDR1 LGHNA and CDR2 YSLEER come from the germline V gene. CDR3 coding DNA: TGCGCCAGCAGCCAAGAGGAGCGGGGGGGTTTGGCCGAGCAGTACTTC. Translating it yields CASSQEERGGLAEQYF.

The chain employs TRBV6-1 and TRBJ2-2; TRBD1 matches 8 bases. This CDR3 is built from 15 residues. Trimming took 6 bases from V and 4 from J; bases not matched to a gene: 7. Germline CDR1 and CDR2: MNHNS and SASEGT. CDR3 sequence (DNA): TGTGCCAGCAGCCTCTGGACAGGGAGCACCGGGGAGCTGTTTTTT. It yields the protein CASSLWTGSTGELFF.

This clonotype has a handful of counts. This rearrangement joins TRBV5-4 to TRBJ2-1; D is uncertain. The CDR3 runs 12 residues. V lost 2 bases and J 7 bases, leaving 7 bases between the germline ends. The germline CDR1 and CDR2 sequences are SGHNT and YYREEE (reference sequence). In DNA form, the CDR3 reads TGTGCCAGCAGCTTAATGGGAAATGAGCAGTTCTTC. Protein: CASSLMGNEQFF.

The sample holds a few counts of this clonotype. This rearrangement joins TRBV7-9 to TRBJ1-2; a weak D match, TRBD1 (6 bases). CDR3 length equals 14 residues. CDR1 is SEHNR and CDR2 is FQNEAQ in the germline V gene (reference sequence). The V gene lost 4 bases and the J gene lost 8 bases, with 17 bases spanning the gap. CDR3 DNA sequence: TGTGCCAGCAGCTCAACCCCTCGAGGGGGAGGCTACACCTTC. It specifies CASSSTPRGGGYTF.

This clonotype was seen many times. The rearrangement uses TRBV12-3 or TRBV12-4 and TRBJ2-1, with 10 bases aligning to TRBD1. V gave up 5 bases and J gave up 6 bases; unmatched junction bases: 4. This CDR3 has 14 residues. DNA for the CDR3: TGTGCCAGCAGTCCCGGGACAGGGGTCAATGAGCAGTTCTTC. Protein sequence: CASSPGTGVNEQFF.

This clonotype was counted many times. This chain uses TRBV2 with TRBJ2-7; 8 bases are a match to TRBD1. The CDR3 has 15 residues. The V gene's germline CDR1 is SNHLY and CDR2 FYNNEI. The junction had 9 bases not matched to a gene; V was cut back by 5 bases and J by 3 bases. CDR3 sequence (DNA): TGTGCCAGCAGTAGAATGACAGGGGTTAGCTACGAGCAGTACTTC. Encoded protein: CASSRMTGVSYEQYF.

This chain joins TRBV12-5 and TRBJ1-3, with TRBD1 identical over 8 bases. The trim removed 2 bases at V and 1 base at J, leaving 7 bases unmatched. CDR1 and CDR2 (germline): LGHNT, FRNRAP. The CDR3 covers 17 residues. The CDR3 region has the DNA TGTGCTAGTGGTTTGAGGGGGACAGGAGGTTCTGGAAACACCATATATTTT. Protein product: CASGLRGTGGSGNTIYF.

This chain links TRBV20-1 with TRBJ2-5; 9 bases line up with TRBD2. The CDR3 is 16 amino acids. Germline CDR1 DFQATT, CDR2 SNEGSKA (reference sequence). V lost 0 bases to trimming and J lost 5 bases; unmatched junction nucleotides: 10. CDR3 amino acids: CSARDTAGGQGETQYF. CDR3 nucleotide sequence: TGCAGTGCTAGAGATACAGCGGGGGGCCAAGGGGAGACCCAGTACTTC.

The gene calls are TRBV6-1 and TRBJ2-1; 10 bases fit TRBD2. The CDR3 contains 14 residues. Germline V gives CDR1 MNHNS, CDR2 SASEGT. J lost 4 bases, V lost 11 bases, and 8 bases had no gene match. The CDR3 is CAGRERGGYNEQFF. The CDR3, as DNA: TGTGCCGGCCGAGAGCGGGGGGGATACAATGAGCAGTTCTTC.

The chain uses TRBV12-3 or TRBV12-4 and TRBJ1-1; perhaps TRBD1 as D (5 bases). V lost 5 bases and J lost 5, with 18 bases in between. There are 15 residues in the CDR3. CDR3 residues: CASSGGGPSGTEAFF. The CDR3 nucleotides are TGTGCCAGCAGTGGGGGAGGCCCTTCGGGTACTGAAGCTTTCTTT.

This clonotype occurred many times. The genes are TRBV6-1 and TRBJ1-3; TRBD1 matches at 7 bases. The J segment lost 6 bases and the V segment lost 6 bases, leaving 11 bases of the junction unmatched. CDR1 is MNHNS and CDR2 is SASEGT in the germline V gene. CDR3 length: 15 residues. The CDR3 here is CASSRDRVYTNTIYF. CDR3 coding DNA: TGTGCCAGCAGCCGAGACAGGGTATATACAAACACCATATATTTT.

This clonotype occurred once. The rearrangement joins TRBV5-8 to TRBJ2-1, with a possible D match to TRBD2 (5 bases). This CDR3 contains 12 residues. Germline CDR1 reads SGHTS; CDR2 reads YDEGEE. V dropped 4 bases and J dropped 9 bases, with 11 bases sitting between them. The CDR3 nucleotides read TGTGCCAGCAGCATGGCCACTAGTGAGCAGTTCTTC. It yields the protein CASSMATSEQFF.

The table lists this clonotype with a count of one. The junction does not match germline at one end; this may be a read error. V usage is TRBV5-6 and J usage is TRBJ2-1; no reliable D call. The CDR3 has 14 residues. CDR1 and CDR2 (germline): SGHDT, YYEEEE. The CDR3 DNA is TGTGCCATCAGCCCCGGGCTCCCGTTCTATGAGCAGTTCTTC. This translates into CAISPGLPFYEQFF.

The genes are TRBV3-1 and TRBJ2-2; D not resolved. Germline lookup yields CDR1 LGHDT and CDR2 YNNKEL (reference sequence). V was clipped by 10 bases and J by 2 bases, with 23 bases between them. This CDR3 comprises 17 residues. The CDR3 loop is CATSQVLVGPNTGELFF. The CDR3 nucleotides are TGTGCCACCTCCCAAGTATTGGTCGGGCCAAACACCGGGGAGCTGTTTTTT.

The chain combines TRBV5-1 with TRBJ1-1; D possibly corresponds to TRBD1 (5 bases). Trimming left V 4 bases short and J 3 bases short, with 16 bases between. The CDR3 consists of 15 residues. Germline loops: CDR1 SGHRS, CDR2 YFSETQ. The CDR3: CASSPIGHGDTEAFF. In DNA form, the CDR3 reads TGCGCCAGCAGCCCAATAGGACATGGCGACACTGAAGCTTTCTTT. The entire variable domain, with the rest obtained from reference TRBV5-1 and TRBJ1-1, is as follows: KAGVTQTPRYLIKTRGQQVTLSCSPISGHRSVSWYQQTPGQGLQFLFEYFSETQRNKGNFPGRFSGRQFSNSRSEMNVSTLELGDSALYLCASSPIGHGDTEAFFGQGTRLTVV.

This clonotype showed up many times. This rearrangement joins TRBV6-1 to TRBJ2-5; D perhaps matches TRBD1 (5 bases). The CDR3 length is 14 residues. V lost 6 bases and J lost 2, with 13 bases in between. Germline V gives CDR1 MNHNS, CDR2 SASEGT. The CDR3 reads CASSRAGFQETQYF. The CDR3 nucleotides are TGTGCCAGCAGCCGAGCAGGGTTTCAAGAGACCCAGTACTTC.

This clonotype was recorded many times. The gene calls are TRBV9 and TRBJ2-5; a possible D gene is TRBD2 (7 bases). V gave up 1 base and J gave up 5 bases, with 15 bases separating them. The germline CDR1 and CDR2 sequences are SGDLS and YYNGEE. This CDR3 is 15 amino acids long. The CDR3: CASSVTGGLGETQYF. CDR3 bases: TGTGCCAGCAGCGTAACGGGGGGCCTCGGGGAGACCCAGTACTTC.

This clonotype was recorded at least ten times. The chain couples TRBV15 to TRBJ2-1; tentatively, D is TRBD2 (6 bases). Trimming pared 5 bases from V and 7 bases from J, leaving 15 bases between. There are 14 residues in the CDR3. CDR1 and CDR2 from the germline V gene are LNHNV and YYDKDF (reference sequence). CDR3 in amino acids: CATSSQTAGNEQFF. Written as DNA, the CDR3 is TGTGCCACCAGCTCCCAGACGGCGGGAAATGAGCAGTTCTTC.

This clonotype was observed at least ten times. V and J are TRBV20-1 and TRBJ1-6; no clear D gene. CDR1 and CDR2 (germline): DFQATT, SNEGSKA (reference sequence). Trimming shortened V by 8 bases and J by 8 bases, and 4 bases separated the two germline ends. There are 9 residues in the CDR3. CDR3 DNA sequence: TGCAGTCTCTATTCACCCCTCCACTTT. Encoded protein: CSLYSPLHF.